This T cell receptor beta chain was found in a study of CD8 T cell repertoires and HIV-1 epitope variants. Generated by immunoSEQ multiplex PCR, the TCRdb table keeps only in-frame clones and is missing some. The data contain thousands of clones, about 65% of them singletons. As concerns this clone: Its matching antigen is unknown.

This TCR was recovered from a male donor with HIV. Sequencing input: cultured CD8+ T cells derived from PBMCs.

The CDR3 DNA reads TGTGCCAGCAGCAGCGACAGGAGTTACGAGCAGTACTTC. It translates to CASSSDRSYEQYF. The gene calls are TRBV5-4 and TRBJ2-7, with D tentatively TRBD1 (6 bases). Germline V gene sequence: CDR1 SGHNT, CDR2 YYREEE (reference sequence). The V gene lost 4 bases and the J gene lost 4 bases, with 12 bases spanning the gap. The CDR3 is 13 amino acids. The variable domain in full, with the rest retrieved from reference TRBV5-4 and TRBJ2-7, is ETGVTQSPTHLIKTRGQQVTLRCSSQSGHNTVSWYQQALGQGPQFIFQYYREEENGRGNFPPRFSGLQFPNYSSELNVNALELDDSALYLCASSSDRSYEQYFGPGTRLTVT.